A single sample is the source of the 10 T cell receptor beta chains below, sequenced in a study of cytomegalovirus exposure and HLA in healthy donors. PCR employed 60 Vbeta and 13 Jbeta primers. Clones were sequenced by immunoSEQ multiplex PCR, and TCRdb holds only the in-frame ones, with some missing. The table has 50,000 to 60,000 clones, about four fifths seen once. The sequencing sample was made of PBMCs. These receptor sequences come from a female donor in good health and CMV-seronegative.

Written as DNA, the CDR3 is TGCGCCAGCAGTCCGAGAACCAGCGCGGGTGAGCAGTTCTTC. It encodes CASSPRTSAGEQFF. J is TRBJ2-1 and V is TRBV5-1, with D tentatively TRBD2 (5 bases). Germline assignment: CDR1 SGHRS and CDR2 YFSETQ. This CDR3 spans 14 amino acids. Trimming cost V 5 bases and J 9 bases, with 18 bases left between them.

V and J are TRBV2 and TRBJ2-5; 8 bases are a match to TRBD1. The J call is uncertain, as TRBJ2-7 better fits the DNA end. CDR1 is SNHLY, CDR2 FYNNEI, per germline. CDR3 length equals 15 residues. Here the CDR3 DNA reads TGTGCCAGCAGTTTCCCCGGGACAGGATCCTACGAGCAGTACTTC. Its protein is CASSFPGTGSYEQYF.

This chain links TRBV2 with TRBJ2-1; 11 positions match TRBD1. This CDR3 contains 17 residues. V shed 6 bases and J 9 bases; nucleotides not matched to a gene: 16. Germline-derived CDR1 and CDR2 are SNHLY and FYNNEI. CDR3 loop: CASRGLFGQGAFSEQFF. Written as DNA, the CDR3 is TGTGCCAGCAGGGGACTTTTCGGACAGGGGGCGTTTTCTGAGCAGTTCTTC.

The chain links TRBV4-3 to TRBJ1-1; D is possibly TRBD1 (6 bases). Germline CDR1 reads LGHNA; CDR2 reads YSLEER. Trimming cost V 4 bases and J 4 bases, with 16 bases left between them. The CDR3 is 15 residues long. CDR3 residues: CASSRNVLGATEAFF. The CDR3, as DNA: TGCGCCAGCAGCCGCAATGTGTTGGGGGCCACTGAAGCTTTCTTT.

The CDR3 region is CASSLYSDTQYF. CDR3 nucleotide sequence: TGTGCCAGCTCCCTTTATAGCGATACGCAGTATTTT. V gene TRBV18 combines with J gene TRBJ2-3; D uncertain. This CDR3 region has 12 residues. The V and J ends lost 6 bases and 6 bases respectively, with 10 bases between them. CDR1 is KGHSH and CDR2 is LQKENI in the germline V gene.

This clone was seen once. The rearrangement uses TRBV11-2 and TRBJ1-3; no clear D. The CDR3 has 16 residues. Germline CDR1 reads SGHAT; CDR2 reads FQNNGV. Trimming shortened V by 0 bases and J by 4 bases, and 13 bases separated the two germline ends. Here the CDR3 DNA reads TGTGCCAGCAGCTTAGATCTTGCGGGTTCAGGAAACACCATATATTTT. It specifies CASSLDLAGSGNTIYF. The variable domain in full, completed from reference TRBV11-2 and TRBJ1-3, reads EAGVAQSPRYKIIEKRQSVAFWCNPISGHATLYWYQQILGQGPKLLIQFQNNGVVDDSQLPKDRFSAERLKGVDSTLKIQPAKLEDSAVYLCASSLDLAGSGNTIYFGEGSWLTVV.

This chain links TRBV11-2 with TRBJ1-5; D call uncertain. V was cut by 2 bases and J by 2 bases, with 10 bases left in between. Per the germline V gene, CDR1 is SGHAT and CDR2 is FQNNGV. This CDR3 is 15 amino acids long. This CDR3 reads CASSLSNGGNQPQHF. CDR3 DNA: TGTGCCAGCAGCTTAAGTAACGGGGGCAATCAGCCCCAGCATTTT. Filled out from reference TRBV11-2 and TRBJ1-5, the complete variable domain reads EAGVAQSPRYKIIEKRQSVAFWCNPISGHATLYWYQQILGQGPKLLIQFQNNGVVDDSQLPKDRFSAERLKGVDSTLKIQPAKLEDSAVYLCASSLSNGGNQPQHFGDGTRLSIL.

The J gene is TRBJ2-1, the V gene TRBV18; D gene ambiguous. From germline, CDR1 is KGHSH and CDR2 LQKENI. V shed 1 base and J shed 10 bases, with 8 bases lying between them. This CDR3 region has 12 residues. For the CDR3, the DNA is TGTGCCAGCTCACCACTTCCGACAGAGCAGTTCTTC. It codes for CASSPLPTEQFF.

V and J are TRBV2 and TRBJ2-2; no definite D call. Trimming removed 6 bases from V and 2 bases from J, with 7 bases in between. Germline CDR1 SNHLY, CDR2 FYNNEI. The CDR3 runs 13 residues. CDR3 coding DNA: TGTGCCAGCAGACGGTTTAACACCGGGGAGCTGTTTTTT. Protein sequence: CASRRFNTGELFF.

The rearrangement links TRBV11-2 to TRBJ1-3; D is ambiguous. Germline lookup yields CDR1 SGHAT and CDR2 FQNNGV. The CDR3 is 17 residues long. Between the trimmed V and J ends, which lost 5 bases and 0 bases, there was a span of 17 bases. Written as DNA, the CDR3 is TGTGCCAGCAGCCTATCACGGAGTCCGAGCTCTGGAAACACCATATATTTT. Protein product: CASSLSRSPSSGNTIYF.